The source of this T cell receptor beta chain is a study of T cell responses to AZD1222 COVID-19 vaccine. As concerns this clone: Its antigen is not known.

Study-wide results and caveats: Along spike, vaccine-associated CD4 TCRs were found throughout, with dominance at 160-218 and 743-854. Regions left unmutated in variants are reportedly the target of nearly half of spike-specific TCRs.

Germline loops: CDR1 SGHRS, CDR2 YFSETQ. Trimming pared 7 bases from V and 7 bases from J, leaving 18 bases between. The CDR3 has 14 amino acids. The data were produced by immunoSEQ multiplex PCR, yet TCRdb's version contains in-frame clones alone and is incomplete. The table lists 100,000 to 150,000 clones, under 95% of them singletons. The clonotype was recovered from an adult who received the AZD1222 COVID-19 vaccine. The chain has TRBV5-1 and TRBJ2-1; D may correspond to TRBD1 or TRBD2 (7 bases each). This sample comprised peripheral blood, obtained 28 days after the second AZD1222 dose. CDR3: CASGRGLWDNEQFF. The CDR3 nucleotides are TGCGCCAGCGGGAGGGGGCTCTGGGATAATGAGCAGTTCTTC.